These 16 T cell receptor beta chains were all obtained from the same sample, sequenced in a study of blood T cell repertoires in COVID-19. The table came from immunoSEQ multiplex PCR; TCRdb's copy has only in-frame clones and leaves some out. This table has under 300,000 clones, 65% to 90% appearing once. The specimen sequenced was peripheral blood. These receptor sequences come from a woman in her thirties or forties who had recovered from COVID-19.

CDR3 in DNA: TGTGCCAGCAGTAATTGGATCAGGTCGCAGTACTTC. Amino acid sequence: CASSNWIRSQYF. This chain links TRBV12-3 or TRBV12-4 with TRBJ2-7, with D uncertain. There are 12 residues in the CDR3. V was pared by 5 bases and J by 9 bases, with 14 bases between.

The chain carries TRBV3-1 (or the pseudogene TRBV3-2) and TRBJ2-4; 7 positions match TRBD2. Germline V gene lookup returns CDR1 LGHDT and CDR2 YNNKEL (reference sequence). There are 17 residues in the CDR3. Trimming removed 1 base from V and 3 bases from J; junction bases left unmatched: 9. The CDR3 region is CASSQGTGGSVKNIQYF. DNA for the CDR3: TGTGCCAGCAGCCAAGGGACCGGGGGGTCCGTCAAAAACATTCAGTACTTC.

The chain employs TRBV19 and TRBJ2-7; D is unresolved. The V gene's germline CDR1 is LNHDA and CDR2 SQIVND (reference sequence). This CDR3 region has 13 residues. V was pared by 4 bases and J by 9 bases, with 16 bases between. The DNA for the CDR3 is TGTGCCAGTAGTACCGCAGTTGCAGAGGTGCAGTACTTC. This translates into CASSTAVAEVQYF.

The chain recombines TRBV6-6 with TRBJ2-5, with D unresolved. The CDR3 extends over 14 amino acids. Germline values: CDR1 MNHNY, CDR2 SVGAGI (reference sequence). V was pared by 4 bases and J by 0 bases, with 9 bases between. Here the CDR3 reads CASSLAANQETQYF. CDR3 DNA sequence: TGTGCCAGCAGTTTGGCGGCGAACCAAGAGACCCAGTACTTC.

This clone has a handful of counts. The chain is built from TRBV28 and TRBJ1-2; possible D gene TRBD1, 5 bases. The CDR3 covers 12 residues. The germline CDR1 and CDR2 sequences are MDHEN and SYDVKM. Trimming removed 7 bases at V and 5 bases at J, with 11 bases between. The CDR3 region is CASTKGLYGYTF. The CDR3 DNA reads as TGTGCCAGCACCAAGGGGCTATATGGCTACACCTTC.

This chain uses TRBV11-2 with TRBJ2-7; D is perhaps TRBD1 (6 bases). Trimming pared 6 bases from V and 2 bases from J, leaving 14 bases between. The CDR3 contains 14 residues. Germline V lookup: CDR1 SGHAT, CDR2 FQNNGV. CDR3 bases: TGTGCCAGCAGAGGTTTGGACAGTACCTACGAGCAGTACTTC. It translates to CASRGLDSTYEQYF.

This clone was counted once. The rearrangement joins TRBV5-1 to TRBJ2-1, with 9 nucleotides matching TRBD1. This CDR3 region has 16 residues. The germline V gene encodes CDR1 SGHRS and CDR2 YFSETQ. J was trimmed by 6 bases and V by 4 bases; bases with no gene match: 11. The CDR3: CASSPTGGTGGNEQFF. The CDR3, as DNA: TGCGCCAGCAGCCCGACAGGGGGTACCGGGGGCAATGAGCAGTTCTTC.

V and J are TRBV5-6 and TRBJ1-1, with 10 bases lining up with TRBD1. The CDR3 is 17 amino acids. CDR1 is SGHDT, CDR2 YYEEEE, per germline. J gave up 1 base and V 4 bases, and 10 bases lay outside the gene matches. The CDR3 spells CASSVTGGAWSNTEAFF. DNA for the CDR3: TGTGCCAGCAGCGTGACAGGGGGCGCTTGGTCGAACACTGAAGCTTTCTTT.

The rearrangement joins TRBV6-2 or TRBV6-3 to TRBJ2-5, with a weak D call TRBD2 (5 bases). Germline V gene lookup returns CDR1 MNHEY and CDR2 SVGEGT. The CDR3 totals 16 residues. With 0 bases removed from V and 5 bases from J, the gap between germline ends came to 16 bases. The CDR3 DNA sequence: TGTGCCAGCAGTTACTCGATTGGACTCCTTCCGGAGACCCAGTACTTC. Encoded protein: CASSYSIGLLPETQYF.

The chain is built from TRBV15 and TRBJ2-7; D call uncertain. This CDR3 has 14 residues. The germline V gene has CDR1 LNHNV and CDR2 YYDKDF (reference sequence). The V end lost 5 bases, the J end lost 0 bases, and 11 bases lay between the germline ends. CDR3 sequence (DNA): TGTGCCACCAGCCTTCAGGAAGACTCCTACGAGCAGTACTTC. Its translation: CATSLQEDSYEQYF.

This sequence joins TRBV7-3 and TRBJ2-2; the D is unclear. This CDR3 has 13 amino acids. Trimming stripped 5 bases from V and 3 bases from J, with 7 bases between. Per the germline V gene, CDR1 is SGHTA and CDR2 is FQGTGA. CDR3 in amino acids: CASSLTYTGELFF. DNA of the CDR3: TGTGCCAGCAGCCTCACTTACACCGGGGAGCTGTTTTTT.

V and J are TRBV28 and TRBJ1-1, with TRBD1 matching over 8 bases. Germline V gene lookup returns CDR1 MDHEN and CDR2 SYDVKM. CDR3 length: 14 residues. V lost 2 bases to trimming and J lost 6 bases; unmatched junction nucleotides: 5. DNA of the CDR3: TGTGCCAGCAGTTTAGGGGACAGGTTTGCTGAAGCTTTCTTT. Its protein product is CASSLGDRFAEAFF.

This clone appeared a few times. This rearrangement joins TRBV15 to TRBJ1-5; D gene uncertain. The CDR3 totals 14 residues. Germline lookup yields CDR1 LNHNV and CDR2 YYDKDF (reference sequence). The V gene lost 3 bases and the J gene lost 7 bases, with 13 bases spanning the gap. For the CDR3, the DNA is TGTGCCACCAGCAGCGGGGAAGGCACCCAGCCCCAGCATTTT. Protein sequence: CATSSGEGTQPQHF.

The chain recombines TRBV2 with TRBJ2-2; D remains unclear. This CDR3 has 14 amino acids. V dropped 5 bases and J dropped 4 bases, with 11 bases sitting between them. CDR1 and CDR2 (germline): SNHLY, FYNNEI. CDR3 sequence: CASSPDFGTGELFF. CDR3 DNA: TGTGCCAGCAGTCCTGACTTCGGCACCGGGGAGCTGTTTTTT.

The chain joins TRBV7-2 to TRBJ2-7, with TRBD2 identical over 8 bases. The germline CDR1 and CDR2 sequences are SGHTA and FQGNSA. V was pared by 5 bases and J by 2 bases, with 5 bases of the junction left unmatched. The CDR3 is made up of 14 amino acids. The CDR3 DNA sequence: TGTGCCAGCAGCCCCACGCGGGGGGCCTACGAGCAGTACTTC. This codes for CASSPTRGAYEQYF.

This sequence joins TRBV28 and TRBJ1-1; a possible D gene is TRBD1 (6 bases). The CDR3 loop spans 14 amino acids. Germline CDR1 and CDR2: MDHEN and SYDVKM. V gave up 3 bases and J gave up 7 bases, with 15 bases separating them. The CDR3, as DNA: TGTGCCAGCAGTTTGGGCACAGGGAGGGGTGAAGCTTTCTTT. This encodes CASSLGTGRGEAFF.